These 21 T cell receptor beta chains came from one sample sequenced in a study of blood T cell repertoires in COVID-19. This table comes from immunoSEQ multiplex PCR, and its TCRdb copy is limited to in-frame clones, with some not included. The sample shows approximately 530,000 clones, 70% to 90% of them seen only once. Source material: peripheral blood. These receptors came from a woman in her fifties or sixties with COVID-19, enrolled during active disease.

The chain employs TRBV4-2 and TRBJ1-3, with a tentative D call TRBD1 (5 bases). In germline, CDR1 is LGHNA, CDR2 YNFKEQ. V was cut by 2 bases and J by 2 bases, with 16 bases left in between. This CDR3 is 17 amino acids long. CDR3 loop: CASSQRSGGTPGNTIYF. DNA of the CDR3: TGTGCCAGCAGCCAAAGATCGGGAGGGACCCCTGGAAACACCATATATTTT.

The V gene is TRBV5-1, the J gene TRBJ2-3; TRBD1 matches at 9 bases. CDR1 is SGHRS and CDR2 is YFSETQ in the germline V gene. The CDR3 consists of 16 residues. The V segment lost 3 bases and the J segment 5 bases; nucleotides outside the gene matches: 10. The DNA for the CDR3 is TGCGCCAGCAGCTCTCACGCGGGGACAGGGAGAGATACGCAGTATTTT. Translating gives CASSSHAGTGRDTQYF.

The chain links TRBV30 to TRBJ1-2; D gene ambiguous. Germline V gene lookup returns CDR1 GTSNPN and CDR2 SVGIG (reference sequence). Deletions cut 3 bases from V and 7 bases from J, with 15 bases between. The CDR3 loop spans 13 amino acids. CDR3: CAWSENGAIGYTF. The CDR3, as DNA: TGTGCCTGGAGCGAAAACGGAGCTATTGGCTACACCTTC.

The rearrangement links TRBV19 to TRBJ2-3; 9 bases map to TRBD1. CDR3 length equals 16 residues. V was clipped by 6 bases and J by 0 bases; unmatched bases: 7. CDR1 is LNHDA, CDR2 SQIVND, per germline (reference sequence). The CDR3 sequence: CASRRRGTGSTDTQYF. DNA of the CDR3: TGTGCCAGTAGACGGAGGGGGACAGGGAGCACAGATACGCAGTATTTT.

This clone was seen a few times. This chain joins TRBV11-2 and TRBJ1-1; a possible D gene is TRBD1 (6 bases). The CDR3 sequence is 13 residues long. Germline V gene sequence: CDR1 SGHAT, CDR2 FQNNGV. The germline V and J ends were trimmed by 5 bases and 4 bases, with 11 bases remaining between them. The CDR3 spells CASSAGGATEAFF. Written as DNA, the CDR3 is TGTGCCAGCAGCGCCGGGGGGGCCACTGAAGCTTTCTTT.

This clone was observed once. This chain joins TRBV6-1 and TRBJ1-1, with 9 bases fitting TRBD1. Germline CDR1 reads MNHNS; CDR2 reads SASEGT. J lost 0 bases, V lost 2 bases, and 4 bases had no gene match. The CDR3 totals 16 residues. CDR3 loop: CASSEIGTGMNTEAFF. CDR3 bases: TGTGCCAGCAGTGAAATTGGGACAGGGATGAACACTGAAGCTTTCTTT.

The chain joins TRBV6-5 to TRBJ1-5; 7 positions match TRBD1. Germline V gene lookup returns CDR1 MNHEY and CDR2 SVGAGI. V dropped 4 bases and J dropped 9; count of bases not matched to a gene: 9. This CDR3 is 14 amino acids long. For the CDR3, the DNA is TGTGCCAGCAGTTCCGACAGGGCCGGGGGGCCCCAGCATTTT. Translating gives CASSSDRAGGPQHF.

This chain links TRBV11-3 with TRBJ2-1; 10 bases map to TRBD1. The V and J ends lost 6 bases and 6 bases, in that order; junction bases with no gene match: 8. Germline loops: CDR1 SGHNT, CDR2 YENEEA. There are 15 residues in the CDR3. In DNA, the CDR3 is TGTGCCAGCAGTTTTGACAGGGGGCTCAGCAATGAGCAGTTCTTC. It translates to CASSFDRGLSNEQFF.

V gene TRBV7-2 combines with J gene TRBJ2-5; weak D call: TRBD2 (7 bases). V was clipped by 5 bases and J by 1 base, with 14 bases between them. Looked up from germline, CDR1 is SGHTA and CDR2 is FQGNSA. CDR3 size: 15 residues. The DNA for the CDR3 is TGTGCCAGCAGCCGCCTCGGGGGGCGCCAAGAGACCCAGTACTTC. This encodes CASSRLGGRQETQYF.

This chain uses TRBV19 with TRBJ1-5; TRBD1 agrees at 7 bases. The V segment lost 7 bases and the J segment 4 bases; nucleotides outside the gene matches: 4. Looked up from germline, CDR1 is LNHDA and CDR2 is SQIVND (reference sequence). The CDR3 covers 13 residues. Here the CDR3 DNA reads TGTGCCAGTACCCCACAGGGGAATCAGCCCCAGCATTTT. This encodes CASTPQGNQPQHF.

This chain connects TRBV6-1 to TRBJ1-2; D perhaps matches TRBD1 (5 bases). V lost 2 bases and J lost 2, with 9 bases in between. In germline, CDR1 is MNHNS, CDR2 SASEGT. The CDR3 loop spans 14 amino acids. CDR3 nucleotides: TGTGCCAGCAGTGAAAGCCGGGGGAACTATGGCTACACCTTC. Translating it yields CASSESRGNYGYTF.

The chain carries TRBV19 and TRBJ1-2; D unclear. Per germline, CDR1 LNHDA and CDR2 SQIVND (reference sequence). This CDR3 is built from 12 residues. The V and J ends lost 1 base and 8 bases respectively, with 8 bases between them. DNA of the CDR3: TGTGCCAGTAGTATAGCCCTATCGGGCTACACCTTC. This translates into CASSIALSGYTF.

Turning to this clone: Within the sample, other DNA sequences also encode this same CDR3. The chain uses TRBV18 and TRBJ2-3, with 9 bases fitting TRBD1. In germline, CDR1 is KGHSH, CDR2 LQKENI. The CDR3 is 15 amino acids. The ends lost 6 bases at V and 1 base at J; junction bases unmatched: 5. CDR3 sequence reads: CASSRRTGGTDTQYF. The CDR3 DNA reads TGTGCCAGCTCCCGCCGGACAGGGGGCACAGATACGCAGTATTTT.

The CDR3 region has the DNA TGTGCCAGCAGTGAAGGTTCCCTTGGCGGACAGTTCTTC. Amino acid sequence: CASSEGSLGGQFF. The genes are TRBV6-1 and TRBJ2-1; D remains ambiguous. Per the germline V gene, CDR1 is MNHNS and CDR2 is SASEGT. V dropped 1 base and J dropped 13 bases, with 14 bases sitting between them. CDR3 size: 13 residues.

CDR3 region: CASRVGTGDGYTF. The CDR3 region has the DNA TGCGCCAGCAGGGTGGGGACAGGGGATGGCTACACCTTC. This chain uses TRBV10-2 with TRBJ1-2, with 10 bases aligning to TRBD1. The germline CDR1 and CDR2 sequences are WSHSY and SAAADI. The CDR3 has 13 residues. The junction had 4 bases not matched to a gene; V was cut back by 6 bases and J by 6 bases.

The chain recombines TRBV28 with TRBJ2-7, with D possibly being TRBD1 (5 bases). CDR3 length equals 11 residues. The germline V and J ends were trimmed by 10 bases and 3 bases, with 10 bases remaining between them. Germline V gene data show CDR1 as MDHEN and CDR2 as SYDVKM. The chain's CDR3 is CAISTDYEQYF. The CDR3 nucleotides read TGTGCCATTTCGACAGACTACGAGCAGTACTTC.

The chain carries TRBV6-6 and TRBJ2-7; the D gene is possibly TRBD1 (6 bases). CDR1 is MNHNY and CDR2 is SVGAGI in the germline V gene (reference sequence). V dropped 5 bases and J dropped 2 bases, with 10 bases sitting between them. This CDR3 contains 13 residues. The CDR3 nucleotides read TGTGCCAGCAGTCGACAGGTTACCTACGAGCAGTACTTC. It yields the protein CASSRQVTYEQYF.

V and J are TRBV29-1 and TRBJ2-7; D call uncertain. The CDR3 runs 12 residues. Looked up from germline, CDR1 is SQVTM and CDR2 is ANQGSEA. The germline V and J ends were trimmed by 5 bases and 6 bases, with 14 bases remaining between them. As DNA, the CDR3 is TGCAGCGTTCCCGACGGAGTCGGCGAGCAGTACTTC. Its protein product is CSVPDGVGEQYF.

J is TRBJ1-1 and V is TRBV6-5; possible D gene TRBD1, 6 bases. The CDR3 covers 14 residues. Germline lookup yields CDR1 MNHEY and CDR2 SVGAGI. The V and J ends lost 6 bases and 1 base respectively, with 12 bases between them. CDR3 amino acids: CASSLGTRNTEAFF. The CDR3 bases are TGTGCCAGCAGCCTAGGGACACGGAACACTGAAGCTTTCTTT.

This clone was seen more than once but under ten times. The chain is built from TRBV19 and TRBJ1-5; 8 bases line up with TRBD1. J lost 5 bases, V lost 4 bases, and 4 bases had no gene match. The CDR3 is made up of 14 amino acids. Germline CDR1 LNHDA, CDR2 SQIVND (reference sequence). The CDR3 coding sequence is TGTGCCAGTAGTAACGGACAGGGTTATCAGCCCCAGCATTTT. Translating it yields CASSNGQGYQPQHF.

The V and J genes are TRBV30 and TRBJ1-3; D might be TRBD1 (5 bases). CDR3 size: 13 residues. Germline V CDR1 and CDR2: GTSNPN, SVGIG (reference sequence). The V gene lost 4 bases and the J gene lost 2 bases, with 9 bases spanning the gap. The chain's CDR3 is CAWNQGPGNTIYF. Here the CDR3 DNA reads TGTGCCTGGAACCAGGGTCCTGGAAACACCATATATTTT.